The 2 T cell receptor beta chains listed next were all sequenced from one sample in a study of Tregs in tolerant kidney transplant recipients. Antigens for these TCRs are unknown. Assay used: immunoSEQ multiplex PCR; TCRdb lists only in-frame clones, some missing. Among 2,500 to 3,000 clones listed, around 41% were seen once. The sequencing input was Tregs from blood grown in culture. These receptors came from a human donor in good health.

This clone was detected only a few times. The genes are TRBV7-9 and TRBJ2-3; 8 positions agree with TRBD1. V trimming: 3 bases; J trimming: 4 bases; junction bases outside the gene matches: 3. Germline V lookup: CDR1 SEHNR, CDR2 FQNEAQ (reference sequence). This CDR3 spans 14 amino acids. CDR3 sequence reads: CASSLQGAADTQYF. As DNA, the CDR3 is TGTGCCAGCAGCTTGCAGGGGGCAGCAGATACGCAGTATTTT.

In this sample, this clone turned up once. The chain has TRBV19 and TRBJ2-1, with D unclear. The CDR3 consists of 12 residues. Trimming cost V 3 bases and J 9 bases, with 9 bases left between them. Germline values: CDR1 LNHDA, CDR2 SQIVND (reference sequence). CDR3 in amino acids: CASSIRGAEQFF. The CDR3 bases are TGTGCCAGTAGTATCAGAGGAGCTGAGCAGTTCTTC.